The entry below gives a single TCR beta chain sequence along with its context. Which antigen it targets is not known. It has no much larger one-base neighbor in the sample; base qualities were not kept. TCRbeta CDR3 regions were amplified from genomic DNA using the immunoSEQ Assay, a bias-controlled multiplex PCR. As for the authors' bioinformatics: The number of nucleated cells in each sample was estimated from the amplification of reference gene primers within the assay. Sequence reads were collapsed and filtered to measure the absolute abundance of every unique TCRbeta CDR3 rearrangement. For each sample, productive Simpson clonality was calculated by taking the square root of Simpson's diversity index across productive rearrangements. The table comes from immuneACCESS by way of TCRdb, which keeps in-frame sequences with V and J called. Part of the clones is missing from these tables; in studies checked, under half for an unresolved V gene and the rest for unknown reasons. The DNA was the basis for D and trimming; V, J and clone size are from that table. In this sample the table shows hundreds of thousands of clones, approximately 90% of which occur a single time. The ten top clones hold about 1% of the sample.

Participants in the prospective study were aged roughly 18 to 100 years, lived in 24 United States geographic areas, and enrolled through a virtual design. To assign participants to cohorts, the prospective study relied on clinical history that participants themselves reported in a screening survey and a study questionnaire. Recovered participants in ImmuneRACE Cohort 3 were defined by two consecutive negative NP/OP PCR tests, clearance by a healthcare professional, or resolution of symptoms. Mobile phlebotomists in the prospective study collected whole blood, serum and a nasopharyngeal or oropharyngeal swab from every participant. Prospective study participants could optionally give additional blood draws and questionnaires over a roughly 2-month period. Prospective study blood samples were shipped either frozen or at room temperature before DNA extraction. The sample comes from a study of blood T cell repertoires in COVID-19 (dated by TCRdb to 2018 to 2021). The study in broad terms: The collaborator samples originated in the United States, Italy and Spain and spanned the acute and convalescent phases of COVID-19. The sample metadata nearly always contained a de-identified subject ID, COVID-19 status, age in years and sex. The repertoires were released in a freely available public database meant as a resource for research on the immune response to SARS-CoV-2. Subjects who had been exposed to COVID-19, were actively infected with it, or had recovered from it provided the deeply sampled blood TCRbeta repertoires that made up the dataset. The prospective study material was composed of cDNA or gDNA derived from T cells, B-cell-depleted T cells, or PBMCs. Where HLA class I and class II types were available, the types were taken from metadata supplied by the sample provider, not from assay-based typing. The samples were drawn from two sources: the first 160 participants of the ongoing ImmuneRACE study, and some 1,300 subjects contributed by 6 global collaborators. General findings and caveats noted by the study authors: The amount of clinical and demographic metadata varied by source and participant and was provided uncurated.

For CDR1 and CDR2, the germline V gene lists SGHTA and FQGTGA. Trimmed from V: 5 bases; trimmed from J: 5 bases; junction bases lacking a gene match: 10. The CDR3 measures 16 amino acids from cysteine to phenylalanine. CDR3 DNA only is kept here, 48 bases in frame from base 1. The specimen was PBMCs or T cells enriched from blood (not recorded which). The rearranged chain carries TRBV7-3 and TRBJ2-3; 10 junctional bases match TRBD2. This sequence was found in a man between 18 and 35 years old who had recovered from COVID-19. In nucleotide form, the sequence is TGTGCCAGCAGCGACATGAGCGGGAGGGCCAGAGATACGCAGTATTTT. This sequence encodes CASSDMSGRARDTQYF.